Listed below are T cell receptor beta chains from one sample, sequenced in a study of identical twins. TCRdb independently ran MiXCR on the 5' RACE reads; one entry per CDR3 protein. The sample shows roughly 1.6 million distinct CDR3 sequences, roughly 35% of them seen only once. Sample: cord blood. The receptor source for this set is a newborn girl in good health. CDR3s leave out the opening cysteine and the closing phenylalanine or tryptophan. Each record gives: J gene, V gene, CDR3 length, clone size, CDR3 protein. The listing skips clone size in some rows; elsewhere it reads once, few, many or a size class.

J gene: TRBJ2-5
V gene: TRBV15
CDR3 length: 12
clone size: NA
CDR3 protein: ATSRAENQETQY

J gene: TRBJ1-1
V gene: TRBV6-6
CDR3 length: 13
clone size: few
CDR3 protein: ASSRRAGDRTEAF

J gene: TRBJ1-1
V gene: TRBV12-3/TRBV12-4
CDR3 length: 16
clone size: NA
CDR3 protein: ASSSSHWGYRGNTEAF

J gene: TRBJ1-2
V gene: TRBV30
CDR3 length: 10
clone size: few
CDR3 protein: AWSGTGGGYT

J gene: NA
V gene: TRBV3-1
CDR3 length: 17
clone size: NA
CDR3 protein: ASSQDSRLAGGVQETQY

J gene: TRBJ1-5
V gene: TRBV10-3
CDR3 length: 13
clone size: few
CDR3 protein: AISERDSFNQPQH

J gene: TRBJ1-5
V gene: TRBV12-3/TRBV12-4
CDR3 length: 13
clone size: few
CDR3 protein: ASSLWGQNNQPQH

J gene: TRBJ1-1
V gene: TRBV7-2
CDR3 length: 12
clone size: few
CDR3 protein: ASSSTGGYTEAF

J gene: TRBJ1-1
V gene: TRBV4-1
CDR3 length: 14
clone size: NA
CDR3 protein: ASSQLPGTGGTEAF

J gene: TRBJ2-2
V gene: TRBV24-1
CDR3 length: 10
clone size: once
CDR3 protein: ATSDRTGELF

J gene: TRBJ2-1
V gene: TRBV7-2
CDR3 length: 12
clone size: NA
CDR3 protein: ASSSWTSGYEQS

J gene: TRBJ1-6
V gene: TRBV7-2
CDR3 length: 14
clone size: NA
CDR3 protein: ASSLAGTSGNSPLH

J gene: TRBJ2-7
V gene: TRBV4-2
CDR3 length: 16
clone size: NA
CDR3 protein: ASSQGSKGLAGFYEQY

J gene: TRBJ1-2
V gene: TRBV20-1
CDR3 length: 12
clone size: NA
CDR3 protein: SARRDITNYGYT

J gene: TRBJ2-3
V gene: TRBV4-1
CDR3 length: 15
clone size: few
CDR3 protein: ASSVRLTGAARDTQY

J gene: TRBJ2-5
V gene: TRBV5-1
CDR3 length: 13
clone size: NA
CDR3 protein: ASSSGTGGRETQY

J gene: TRBJ1-2
V gene: TRBV28
CDR3 length: 11
clone size: few
CDR3 protein: ASRTGNNYGYT

J gene: TRBJ2-5
V gene: TRBV28
CDR3 length: 11
clone size: NA
CDR3 protein: ASSYPGVRTQY

J gene: TRBJ1-2
V gene: TRBV6-5
CDR3 length: 11
clone size: few
CDR3 protein: ASSYEVGYGYT

J gene: TRBJ2-3
V gene: TRBV5-1
CDR3 length: 11
clone size: many
CDR3 protein: ASSLERVDTQY

J gene: TRBJ1-1
V gene: TRBV27
CDR3 length: 11
clone size: NA
CDR3 protein: ASSWAKDTEAF

J gene: TRBJ1-2
V gene: TRBV6-1
CDR3 length: 12
clone size: many
CDR3 protein: ASSQSGTGYGYT

J gene: NA
V gene: TRBV7-2
CDR3 length: 13
clone size: NA
CDR3 protein: ASSITSGSYNEQY

J gene: TRBJ2-2
V gene: TRBV5-1
CDR3 length: 14
clone size: NA
CDR3 protein: ASSLVRQGATGELF

J gene: TRBJ2-7
V gene: TRBV27
CDR3 length: 14
clone size: NA
CDR3 protein: ASSLKRAGRTYEQY

J gene: NA
V gene: TRBV28
CDR3 length: 15
clone size: NA
CDR3 protein: ASSYSGPTARSYEQY

J gene: TRBJ2-3
V gene: TRBV13
CDR3 length: 15
clone size: few
CDR3 protein: ASSLESSDVFTDTQY

J gene: TRBJ2-4
V gene: TRBV28
CDR3 length: 14
clone size: few
CDR3 protein: ASSPLPTTGAHIQY

J gene: TRBJ2-1
V gene: TRBV12-3/TRBV12-4
CDR3 length: 12
clone size: many
CDR3 protein: ASSWGLALNEQF

J gene: TRBJ2-1
V gene: TRBV5-1
CDR3 length: 12
clone size: many
CDR3 protein: ASSLQGAHNEQF

J gene: TRBJ2-7
V gene: TRBV5-1
CDR3 length: 12
clone size: NA
CDR3 protein: ASSPDSPSYEQY

J gene: TRBJ2-5
V gene: TRBV7-2
CDR3 length: 13
clone size: NA
CDR3 protein: ASSFPGTRRETQY

J gene: TRBJ1-5
V gene: TRBV6-1
CDR3 length: 11
clone size: few
CDR3 protein: AIADRAFQPQH

J gene: TRBJ1-4
V gene: TRBV4-1
CDR3 length: 13
clone size: NA
CDR3 protein: ASSHGTGGNEKLF

J gene: TRBJ2-1
V gene: TRBV20-1
CDR3 length: 10
clone size: NA
CDR3 protein: SARDRGDEQF